This is a list of T cell receptor beta chains from one sample in a study of TIL therapy for anti-PD-1-resistant metastatic lung cancer. TCRdb's copy holds only in-frame clones and misses some; the assay was immunoSEQ multiplex PCR. The table shows some 26,000 clones, with roughly two thirds occurring only once. The starting material was tumor tissue, obtained at baseline. Source of these receptors: a woman between 30 and 79 years old with non-small cell lung cancer. Both conserved end residues are part of each CDR3. D genes are given only for firm matches.

cdr3_nt cdr3_aa d_call j_call v_call
TGCAGTGCTTCCTTGGAGTGGGAGCAGTTCTTC CSASLEWEQFF . TRBJ2-1 TRBV20-1
TGTGCCAGCAGCACCGGGACAGGGGGTGCCGGGGAGCTGTTTTTT CASSTGTGGAGELFF TRBD1 TRBJ2-2 TRBV5-4
TGCAGCGTTGCTAGCGGGAATGTAGAGACCCAGTACTTC CSVASGNVETQYF TRBD2 TRBJ2-5 TRBV29-1
TGTGCCAGTGACCGGGGGAACATTCAGTACTTC CASDRGNIQYF . TRBJ2-4 TRBV6-1
TGTGCCAGCAGCCTAGGGGACAGGGTGAACACTGAAGCTTTCTTT CASSLGDRVNTEAFF TRBD1 TRBJ1-1 TRBV2
TGTGCCAGCGGTGAATTAGGGACAGCCCTATACTTC CASGELGTALYF TRBD1 TRBJ2-7 TRBV6-1
TGTGCCAGCAGCCCAGGCGGGTGGTGGGAGCTCACCGGGGAGCTGTTTTTT CASSPGGWWELTGELFF . TRBJ2-2 TRBV7-9
TGCGCCAGCAGCTTGGCGTTGAACACTGAAGCTTTCTTT CASSLALNTEAFF . TRBJ1-1 TRBV5-1
TGCGCCAGCAGCCAAGTACCGGGATCCTCAGATACGCAGTATTTT CASSQVPGSSDTQYF . TRBJ2-3 TRBV4-1
TGTGCCAGTAGAAGAGGTAGGGGACGCGTTCAGGCCTATGGCTACACCTTC CASRRGRGRVQAYGYTF . TRBJ1-2 TRBV19
TGTGCCAGCAGCTTACAGGGACCCAATGAGCAGTTCTTC CASSLQGPNEQFF . TRBJ2-1 TRBV7-2
TGTGCCAGCAGCTTAAAGGGGACTAGCGGGAGAGGGGCCTACGAGCAGTACTTC CASSLKGTSGRGAYEQYF TRBD2 TRBJ2-7 TRBV7-8
TGCGCCAGCAGCTTGTCCCCGGGACAGGGGGCCTACACCATATATTTT CASSLSPGQGAYTIYF TRBD1 TRBJ1-3 TRBV5-1
TGTGCCAGCAGGGCCACTAGCGGGAGTGGCGAGCAGTACTTC CASRATSGSGEQYF TRBD2 TRBJ2-7 TRBV7-2
TGTGCCAGCAGTGTGAATAATGAGCAGTTCTTC CASSVNNEQFF . TRBJ2-1 TRBV2
TGTGCCTGGAGTGCAAATTTTGAGCAGTTCTTC CAWSANFEQFF . TRBJ2-1 TRBV30